A single sample is the source of the 28 T cell receptor beta chains below, sequenced in a study of shared clonotypes between healthy human individuals. Sequencing used immunoSEQ multiplex PCR; TCRdb keeps in-frame clones, though not all of them. The sample carries 2 million to 2.5 million clones, more than 85% recorded once. The sequencing sample was made of naive CD4+ T cells from PBMCs. Subset noted: CD45RA+ positively selected. The receptors originated from a man aged 18 to 29 in good health. Some clones in this sample may be carry-over from other donors' samples.

The rearrangement links TRBV11-3 to TRBJ2-3; TRBD1 matches 7 bases. This CDR3 region has 18 residues. Germline V gives CDR1 SGHNT, CDR2 YENEEA. The V and J ends lost 5 bases and 0 bases, in that order; junction bases with no gene match: 14. In DNA form, the CDR3 reads TGTGCCAGCAGCCCGGATCCGTGGACAGGAGAAAGCACAGATACGCAGTATTTT. Translation gives CASSPDPWTGESTDTQYF. The variable domain in full, completed from reference TRBV11-3 and TRBJ2-3, reads EAGVVQSPRYKIIEKKQPVAFWCNPISGHNTLYWYLQNLGQGPELLIRYENEEAVDDSQLPKDRFSAERLKGVDSTLKIQPAELGDSAVYLCASSPDPWTGESTDTQYFGPGTRLTVL.

The rearrangement joins TRBV7-9 to TRBJ2-7; D ambiguous. V gave up 4 bases and J gave up 4 bases, with 17 bases separating them. Per the germline V gene, CDR1 is SEHNR and CDR2 is FQNEAQ (reference sequence). The CDR3 loop spans 15 amino acids. CDR3 sequence (DNA): TGTGCCAGCAGCTCGATTACGGAGTTGGGGTACGAGCAGTACTTC. Its translation is CASSSITELGYEQYF.

The chain employs TRBV14 and TRBJ2-3, with a weak D call TRBD2 (6 bases). The V end lost 1 base, the J end lost 5 bases, and 13 bases lay between the germline ends. CDR1 is SGHDN, CDR2 FVKESK, per germline. The CDR3 spans 15 residues. CDR3 nucleotides: TGTGCCAGCAGCCAAGTATGGGGGGAAGGAGATACGCAGTATTTT. Its protein product is CASSQVWGEGDTQYF.

This clone appeared once. The chain couples TRBV9 to TRBJ2-7, with TRBD1 as a possible D gene (5 bases). The CDR3 is made up of 14 amino acids. The V end lost 4 bases, the J end lost 3 bases, and 14 bases lay between the germline ends. Germline V gene sequence: CDR1 SGDLS, CDR2 YYNGEE. The CDR3 here is CASSPERGFYEQYF. In DNA form, the CDR3 reads TGTGCCAGCAGCCCAGAAAGGGGTTTCTACGAGCAGTACTTC.

This chain connects TRBV5-1 to TRBJ1-1, with D possibly TRBD1 on 5 matching bases. Germline V lookup: CDR1 SGHRS, CDR2 YFSETQ. Between the trimmed V and J ends, which lost 0 bases and 4 bases, there was a span of 13 bases. The CDR3 length is 15 residues. The CDR3 spells CASSLGHAGGTEAFF. CDR3 bases: TGCGCCAGCAGCTTGGGGCACGCGGGGGGCACTGAAGCTTTCTTT.

The genes are TRBV7-9 and TRBJ1-2; 12 positions agree with TRBD1. The germline V gene has CDR1 SEHNR and CDR2 FQNEAQ (reference sequence). CDR3 length: 16 amino acids. V lost 6 bases and J lost 6; bases outside the gene matches: 11. The DNA of the CDR3 is TGTGCCAGCAGTCCTGCCGGGACAGGGGGCGAGAATGGCTACACCTTC. Protein: CASSPAGTGGENGYTF.

V is TRBV9 and J is TRBJ2-3; 12 bases fit TRBD2. This CDR3 contains 14 residues. V trimming: 4 bases; J trimming: 5 bases; junction bases outside the gene matches: 2. Germline V lookup: CDR1 SGDLS, CDR2 YYNGEE. The CDR3 DNA follows: TGTGCCAGCAGCCCGGGACTAGCGGGAGATACGCAGTATTTT. It specifies CASSPGLAGDTQYF.

The gene calls are TRBV2 and TRBJ2-5, with TRBD2 identical over 11 bases. CDR3 length: 18 residues. Losses at the gene ends were 4 bases for V and 5 bases for J; bases not matched to a gene: 15. Looked up from germline, CDR1 is SNHLY and CDR2 is FYNNEI. The CDR3 DNA follows: TGTGCCAGCAGTGTCGGGACTAGCGGAGGAGTAGGTGGCGAGACCCAGTACTTC. It specifies CASSVGTSGGVGGETQYF.

J is TRBJ2-3 and V is TRBV30, with D possibly being TRBD1 (5 bases). The CDR3 has 13 amino acids. The V gene lost 1 base and the J gene lost 7 bases, with 12 bases spanning the gap. Germline CDR1 is GTSNPN and CDR2 is SVGIG (reference sequence). CDR3 protein: CAWSGARVNTQYF. CDR3 coding DNA: TGTGCCTGGAGTGGGGCCAGGGTCAATACGCAGTATTTT.

The count of this clone is one. Other nucleotide sequences in the sample specify the same CDR3. The chain combines TRBV28 with TRBJ2-6; unclear D gene. The V gene lost 6 bases and the J gene lost 0 bases, with 3 bases spanning the gap. The CDR3 spans 13 residues. Germline CDR1 and CDR2: MDHEN and SYDVKM. The CDR3 loop is CASRRSGANVLTF. The CDR3 DNA reads TGTGCCAGCAGGCGCTCTGGGGCCAACGTCCTGACTTTC.

This clone showed up just once. Other DNA sequences of this sample code for an identical CDR3. The chain couples TRBV5-1 to TRBJ2-2, with D uncertain. The germline V gene has CDR1 SGHRS and CDR2 YFSETQ. V lost 1 base and J 8 bases, leaving 3 bases between the germline ends. This CDR3 spans 11 amino acids. The CDR3 spells CASSLRGELFF. In DNA form, the CDR3 reads TGCGCCAGCAGCTTGCGGGGGGAGCTGTTTTTT.

This chain joins TRBV4-3 and TRBJ2-7; 8 bases are shared with TRBD1. The CDR3 contains 16 residues. Germline CDR1 LGHNA, CDR2 YSLEER. V dropped 1 base and J dropped 4; count of bases not matched to a gene: 9. Here the CDR3 reads CASSQAGGQAFYEQYF. CDR3 sequence (DNA): TGCGCCAGCAGCCAAGCAGGGGGACAGGCCTTTTACGAGCAGTACTTC.

The chain recombines TRBV7-2 with TRBJ2-2, with D possibly being TRBD2 (6 bases). Trimming pared 1 base from V and 4 bases from J, leaving 13 bases between. The CDR3 runs to 16 residues. Per germline, CDR1 SGHTA and CDR2 FQGNSA. The CDR3: CASSLGRGAATGELFF. CDR3 nucleotides: TGTGCCAGCAGCTTAGGTCGCGGGGCCGCCACCGGGGAGCTGTTTTTT.

The gene calls are TRBV2 and TRBJ2-5, with 9 bases identical to TRBD2. The V segment lost 8 bases and the J segment 5 bases; nucleotides outside the gene matches: 6. This CDR3 spans 13 amino acids. Per the germline V gene, CDR1 is SNHLY and CDR2 is FYNNEI. For the CDR3, the DNA is TGTGCCAGCGGGTCTAGCGGGACGGAGACCCAGTACTTC. It yields the protein CASGSSGTETQYF.

This sequence joins TRBV7-9 and TRBJ1-1, with 10 bases aligning to TRBD1. V dropped 5 bases and J dropped 0; count of bases not matched to a gene: 9. The CDR3 runs to 17 residues. CDR1 is SEHNR and CDR2 is FQNEAQ in the germline V gene (reference sequence). Here the CDR3 reads CASSMRDRGKVNTEAFF. DNA of the CDR3: TGTGCCAGCAGCATGCGGGACAGGGGCAAGGTGAACACTGAAGCTTTCTTT.

CDR3 amino acids: CASSLTSDTGELFF. The CDR3 region has the DNA TGTGCCAGCAGCCTCACTAGCGACACCGGGGAGCTGTTTTTT. The chain has TRBV9 and TRBJ2-2; 7 positions agree with TRBD2. V dropped 4 bases and J dropped 3; count of bases not matched to a gene: 3. The CDR3 runs 14 residues. Looked up from germline, CDR1 is SGDLS and CDR2 is YYNGEE.

This clone was recorded only once. The V and J genes are TRBV19 and TRBJ2-2; TRBD1 matches 8 bases. The V gene's germline CDR1 is LNHDA and CDR2 SQIVND (reference sequence). The CDR3 runs to 12 residues. J gave up 5 bases and V 9 bases, and 2 bases lay outside the gene matches. The CDR3 spells CASRGRTGELFF. CDR3 DNA: TGTGCCAGCAGGGGGCGGACCGGGGAGCTGTTTTTT.

V is TRBV11-3 and J is TRBJ2-1; D call uncertain. Trimming pared 5 bases from V and 5 bases from J, leaving 13 bases between. There are 14 residues in the CDR3. Germline V gene lookup returns CDR1 SGHNT and CDR2 YENEEA. CDR3: CASSMSPGNNEQFF. The CDR3 nucleotides read TGTGCCAGCAGCATGTCGCCCGGCAACAATGAGCAGTTCTTC.

The rearrangement links TRBV19 to TRBJ2-7; 7 bases fit TRBD1. Germline CDR1 LNHDA, CDR2 SQIVND (reference sequence). V trimming: 8 bases; J trimming: 4 bases; junction bases outside the gene matches: 8. The CDR3 is 13 amino acids. The CDR3: CASRNRGRYEQYF. In DNA, the CDR3 is TGTGCCAGTCGAAACAGGGGAAGGTACGAGCAGTACTTC.

The J gene is TRBJ2-6, the V gene TRBV5-4; 9 bases fit TRBD1. V dropped 4 bases and J dropped 1; count of bases not matched to a gene: 6. CDR1 is SGHNT, CDR2 YYREEE, per germline (reference sequence). The CDR3 is 17 residues long. CDR3 bases: TGTGCCAGCAGCGCCGGGACAGGGACTTCTGGGGCCAACGTCCTGACTTTC. Encoded protein: CASSAGTGTSGANVLTF.

As concerns this clone: In the same sample, other DNA sequences code for this CDR3. V usage is TRBV2 and J usage is TRBJ1-1; D possibly corresponds to TRBD1 (6 bases). The ends were cut back, 6 bases at V and 3 bases at J, with 14 bases in the middle. Per the germline V gene, CDR1 is SNHLY and CDR2 is FYNNEI. The CDR3 is 14 residues long. In nucleotides, the CDR3 is TGTGCCAGCAGCAAAACAGGGAGGGACACTGAAGCTTTCTTT. Translating it yields CASSKTGRDTEAFF.

The chain joins TRBV5-1 to TRBJ2-7, with 13 bases lining up with TRBD2. The CDR3 sequence is 18 residues long. Germline V gene sequence: CDR1 SGHRS, CDR2 YFSETQ. With 1 base clipped from V and 0 bases from J, the junction kept 7 bases outside the gene matches. The CDR3 sequence is CASSLLGTSGEYSYEQYF. The CDR3 bases are TGCGCCAGCAGCTTGCTTGGGACTAGCGGGGAATACTCCTACGAGCAGTACTTC.

There are a few counts of this clone. The rearrangement uses TRBV4-2 and TRBJ1-1, with D perhaps matching TRBD1 (5 bases). Germline values: CDR1 LGHNA, CDR2 YNFKEQ. V was cut by 4 bases and J by 4 bases, with 13 bases left in between. The CDR3 is made up of 14 amino acids. The CDR3 spells CASSPGGGGTEAFF. CDR3 bases: TGTGCCAGCAGCCCCGGCGGGGGTGGCACTGAAGCTTTCTTT.

V and J are TRBV5-6 and TRBJ1-2; TRBD1 matches at 7 bases. The CDR3 totals 13 residues. From germline, CDR1 is SGHDT and CDR2 YYEEEE. V shed 2 bases and J 6 bases; nucleotides not matched to a gene: 4. CDR3 nucleotides: TGTGCCAGCAGCTTTTATACAGGGGATGGCTACACCTTC. It is translated as CASSFYTGDGYTF.

The chain joins TRBV5-1 to TRBJ1-5, with 7 bases fitting TRBD1. V dropped 5 bases and J dropped 5; count of bases not matched to a gene: 7. The CDR3 is made up of 14 amino acids. The germline V gene encodes CDR1 SGHRS and CDR2 YFSETQ. Here the CDR3 reads CASSPGQADQPQHF. For the CDR3, the DNA is TGCGCCAGCAGTCCAGGACAGGCCGATCAGCCCCAGCATTTT.

This clone was seen more than once but under ten times. The rearrangement joins TRBV5-6 to TRBJ1-1; 7 bases are a match to TRBD1. V lost 3 bases, J lost 6 bases, and 8 bases stayed unmatched. The CDR3 length is 14 residues. Per germline, CDR1 SGHDT and CDR2 YYEEEE. The DNA for the CDR3 is TGTGCCAGCAGCTACAGGGGATTGTTCGCTGAAGCTTTCTTT. It is translated as CASSYRGLFAEAFF.

The rearrangement uses TRBV28 and TRBJ1-4, with 7 bases lining up with TRBD1. The V and J ends lost 10 bases and 8 bases, in that order; junction bases with no gene match: 13. Germline values: CDR1 MDHEN, CDR2 SYDVKM. The CDR3 length is 14 residues. CDR3 loop: CATLPTGYPEKLFF. The CDR3 DNA reads as TGTGCCACCTTACCGACAGGGTATCCAGAAAAACTGTTTTTT.

Of note for this clone: Other DNA sequences from this sample encode an identical CDR3 as well. The chain uses TRBV7-2 and TRBJ2-3; 12 bases line up with TRBD2. Germline V CDR1 and CDR2: SGHTA, FQGNSA. The CDR3 contains 16 residues. The ends lost 5 bases at V and 2 bases at J; junction bases unmatched: 5. CDR3: CASSPGLAGSTDTQYF. In DNA form, the CDR3 reads TGTGCCAGCAGCCCCGGACTAGCGGGGTCCACAGATACGCAGTATTTT.